A selection of T cell receptor beta chains follows, all from one sample in a study of blood T cells in healthy people across ages. One entry per CDR3 protein results from TCRdb running MiXCR on the 5' RACE reads. The sample holds some 1.5 million distinct CDR3 sequences; about 30% are singletons and the top ten take roughly 8%. Sequencing was done on a sample of blood. These receptors were collected from a woman in her 30s in good health. The conserved cysteine and the conserved F or W are not part of the CDR3 here. A D gene is named only where the DNA matches it firmly. Not every row has a clone size; where given, it reads once, few, many or a size class.

. | TRBJ2-1 | . | TRBV7-8 | ASSSRDWTNEQF
TRBD2 | TRBJ2-3 | . | TRBV20-1 | SASAMSGRATDTQY
. | TRBJ2-1 | few | TRBV6-5 | ASSGQAAYNEQF
. | TRBJ2-6 | . | TRBV7-2 | ASSPNQRLGTNVLT
TRBD2 | TRBJ2-2 | . | TRBV7-6 | ASSLVAAYEVPSGTNTGELF
TRBD2 | . | few | TRBV11-2 | ASSLTSGSGFKTQY
. | TRBJ2-7 | . | TRBV11-2 | ASSPLSHYEQY
TRBD1 | TRBJ1-1 | . | TRBV20-1 | SAGRDRATEAF
. | TRBJ1-1 | . | TRBV12-5 | ASGNQGGKAF
TRBD1 | TRBJ1-5 | . | TRBV28 | ASSLSGTDNQPQH
. | TRBJ2-5 | few | TRBV7-2 | ASSLDRDTSSQY
. | TRBJ1-5 | . | TRBV7-9 | ASSASGGTQH
. | TRBJ1-1 | . | TRBV27 | ASSLSVPGKNTEAF
TRBD1 | TRBJ2-7 | . | TRBV7-9 | ASSDPGQGTYEQY
TRBD2 | TRBJ2-5 | few | TRBV12-3/TRBV12-4 | ASSFQPLAGGQETQY
TRBD2 | TRBJ2-3 | . | TRBV7-9 | ASSLYGGSSDTQY
TRBD1 | TRBJ2-7 | many | TRBV5-1 | ASSPREDRGYEQY
. | TRBJ1-5 | many | TRBV24-1 | ATSDFNQPQH
. | TRBJ1-2 | . | TRBV28 | ASSFPRDGIYGYT
. | TRBJ2-1 | few | TRBV20-1 | SASLRSYNEQF
TRBD1 | TRBJ2-7 | many | TRBV6-6 | ASSYARRGLYEQY
. | TRBJ1-5 | . | TRBV6-5 | ASSYLKGDQPQH
. | TRBJ2-7 | many | TRBV6-1 | ASSVGLESHEQY
. | TRBJ1-5 | . | TRBV6-5 | ASSYGGVGANQPQH
TRBD1 | TRBJ1-2 | many | TRBV7-8 | ASSGRTGQGYT
TRBD1 | TRBJ2-1 | . | TRBV20-1 | SARAWTGGYNEQF
TRBD2 | TRBJ2-7 | many | TRBV7-2 | ASSPGLVEQY
. | TRBJ2-3 | . | TRBV7-9 | ASNPGGESTDTQY
. | TRBJ2-5 | few | TRBV18 | ASSPGSPPETQY
TRBD1 | . | once | TRBV4-1 | ASSQGTGVEQY
. | TRBJ2-5 | . | TRBV24-1 | ATSDENTETQY
. | TRBJ2-3 | few | TRBV6-5 | ASSSGVRDTQY
. | TRBJ2-2 | . | TRBV19 | ASSIVGSINTGELF
. | TRBJ1-2 | few | TRBV21-1 | ASSKSLPPGLNGYT
. | TRBJ2-7 | many | TRBV7-9 | ASSPGTGEGFEDEQY
TRBD2 | TRBJ2-4 | few | TRBV20-1 | SAHPTSGKNIQY
TRBD2 | . | . | TRBV20-1 | SAGLAGGPHYEQY
TRBD1 | TRBJ2-1 | . | TRBV20-1 | SVRRGQVKDEQF
TRBD2 | TRBJ2-7 | . | TRBV6-2/TRBV6-3 | ASSYSTRSDSGRAGRYEQY
. | TRBJ2-1 | once | TRBV4-3 | ASSLPDGYNEQF
. | TRBJ2-5 | . | TRBV5-1 | ASSFASGSQETQY
. | TRBJ1-1 | once | TRBV4-3 | ASSQDLVRMMNTEAF
. | TRBJ1-2 | few | TRBV5-1 | ASRIQGIPYGYT
. | TRBJ2-4 | few | TRBV20-1 | SISPEGAVQY
TRBD1 | TRBJ1-2 | few | TRBV4-3 | ASSQDRDRGREGYT
TRBD2 | TRBJ2-1 | few | TRBV20-1 | SALLAGSSDEQF